The 3 T cell receptor beta chains in this list originate from one sample, sequenced in a study of blood T cell repertoires in COVID-19. The data were produced by immunoSEQ multiplex PCR, yet TCRdb's version contains in-frame clones alone and is incomplete. The sample includes about 220,000 clones, 83% of them seen just once. Sequences were obtained from PBMCs or T cells enriched from blood (not recorded which). The receptors derive from a woman in her forties or fifties who had been exposed to COVID-19.

Here the CDR3 DNA reads TGTGCCAGCAGCCAAGGAGTCCTGAGCACTGAAGCTTTCTTT. Protein product: CASSQGVLSTEAFF. The chain has TRBV3-1 (or the pseudogene TRBV3-2) and TRBJ1-1; D remains ambiguous. This CDR3 has 14 residues. The V end was cut by 1 base, the J end by 4 bases, with 10 bases between. Germline V CDR1 and CDR2: LGHDT, YNNKEL (reference sequence).

The J gene is TRBJ1-1, the V gene TRBV2, with TRBD1 matching 8 bases. In germline, CDR1 is SNHLY, CDR2 FYNNEI. The V and J ends lost 6 bases and 1 base, in that order; junction bases with no gene match: 4. The CDR3 spans 14 residues. CDR3 amino acids: CASRDRVGNTEAFF. In DNA, the CDR3 is TGTGCCAGCAGGGACAGGGTTGGGAACACTGAAGCTTTCTTT.

This clone was seen only once. The rearrangement uses TRBV5-4 and TRBJ1-4; 10 bases are a match to TRBD1. Germline CDR1 is SGHNT and CDR2 is YYREEE (reference sequence). The J segment lost 6 bases and the V segment lost 3 bases, leaving 2 bases of the junction unmatched. CDR3 length: 14 residues. The CDR3 DNA is TGTGCCAGCAGCTCCGGGACAGGGGATGAAAAACTGTTTTTT. Encoded protein: CASSSGTGDEKLFF.